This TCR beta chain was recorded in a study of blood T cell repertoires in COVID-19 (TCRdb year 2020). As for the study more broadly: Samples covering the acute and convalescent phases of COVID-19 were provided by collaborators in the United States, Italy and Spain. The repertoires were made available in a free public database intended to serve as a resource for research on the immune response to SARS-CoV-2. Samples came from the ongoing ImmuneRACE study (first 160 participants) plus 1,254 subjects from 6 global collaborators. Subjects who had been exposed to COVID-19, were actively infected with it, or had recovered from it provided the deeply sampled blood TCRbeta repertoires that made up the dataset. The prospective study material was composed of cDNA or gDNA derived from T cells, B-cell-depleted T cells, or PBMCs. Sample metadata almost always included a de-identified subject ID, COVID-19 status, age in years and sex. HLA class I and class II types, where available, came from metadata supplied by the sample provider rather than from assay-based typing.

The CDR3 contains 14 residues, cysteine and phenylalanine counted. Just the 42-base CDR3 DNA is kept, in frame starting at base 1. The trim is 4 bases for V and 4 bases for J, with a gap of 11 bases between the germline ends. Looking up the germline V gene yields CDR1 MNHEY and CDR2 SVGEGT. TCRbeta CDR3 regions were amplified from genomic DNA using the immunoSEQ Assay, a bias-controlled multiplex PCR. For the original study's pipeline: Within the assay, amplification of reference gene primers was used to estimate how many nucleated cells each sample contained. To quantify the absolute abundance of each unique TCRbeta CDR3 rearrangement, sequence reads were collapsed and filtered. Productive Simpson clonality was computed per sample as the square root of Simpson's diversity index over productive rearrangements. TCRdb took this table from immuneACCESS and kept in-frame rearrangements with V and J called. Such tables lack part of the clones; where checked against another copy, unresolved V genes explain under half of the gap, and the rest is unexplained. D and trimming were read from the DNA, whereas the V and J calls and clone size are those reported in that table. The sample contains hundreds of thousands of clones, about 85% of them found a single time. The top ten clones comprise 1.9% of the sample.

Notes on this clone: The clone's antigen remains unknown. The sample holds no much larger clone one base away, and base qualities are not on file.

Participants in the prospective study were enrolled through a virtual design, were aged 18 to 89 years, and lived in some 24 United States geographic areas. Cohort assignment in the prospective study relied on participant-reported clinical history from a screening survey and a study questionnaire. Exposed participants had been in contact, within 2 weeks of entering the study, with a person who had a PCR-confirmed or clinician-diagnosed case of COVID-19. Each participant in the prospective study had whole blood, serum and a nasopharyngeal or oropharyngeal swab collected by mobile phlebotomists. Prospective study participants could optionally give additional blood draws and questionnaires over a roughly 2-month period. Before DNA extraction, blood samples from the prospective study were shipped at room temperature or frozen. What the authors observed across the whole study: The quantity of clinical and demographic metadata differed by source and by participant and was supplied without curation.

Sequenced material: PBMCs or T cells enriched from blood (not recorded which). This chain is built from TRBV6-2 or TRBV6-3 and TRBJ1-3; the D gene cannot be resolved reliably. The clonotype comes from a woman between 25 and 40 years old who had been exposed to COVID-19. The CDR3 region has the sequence CASSSGDSGNTIYF. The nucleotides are TGTGCCAGCAGTTCGGGTGACTCAGGAAACACCATATATTTT.